This is a list of T cell receptor beta chains from one sample in a study of T cells in Graves' hyperthyroidism and ophthalmopathy. Using its own MiXCR run on the multiplex PCR reads, TCRdb lists one record per CDR3 protein. The sample has 300,000 to 400,000 distinct CDR3 sequences, about 20% seen once. The sequenced material came from blood. Every receptor here comes from a woman between 45 and 65 years old with Graves' hyperthyroidism. The CDR3 runs from the conserved cysteine through the conserved F or W. The D gene is left open where the match is weak.

>TRBD1|TRBV28|TRBJ1-5
CASSRRGYSNQPQHF
>TRBD2|TRBV7-9|TRBJ2-5
CASSLGLAPQETQYF
>-|TRBV18|TRBJ2-1
CASSPAGIGNEQFF
>-|TRBV12-3/TRBV12-4|TRBJ2-1
CASSSSTSENEQFF
>TRBD2|TRBV11-2|TRBJ2-1
CASSFSSSGGLGQFF
>-|TRBV11-2|TRBJ2-2
CASSFSWTGELFF
>TRBD1|TRBV2|TRBJ1-6
CASGDRARALHF
>-|TRBV28|TRBJ2-6
CASSLLQGLGANVLTF
>TRBD2|TRBV4-1|-
CASSQGHSGRYEQFF
>-|TRBV11-2|TRBJ1-3
CASSLSSGNSGNTIYF
>TRBD1|TRBV7-9|TRBJ2-2
CASSPTTGAGELFF
>-|TRBV9|TRBJ2-5
CASSVGASGRETQYF
>TRBD1|TRBV19|TRBJ2-2
CASNPGQANTGELFF
>TRBD2|TRBV18|TRBJ2-1
CASSLFSRGDSYNEQFF
>-|TRBV28|TRBJ1-1
CASSLGRGGTEAFF
>-|TRBV28|TRBJ2-7
CASSAHRARGNEQYF
>-|TRBV29-1|TRBJ2-3
CSVGLVTDTQYF
>-|TRBV11-2|TRBJ2-5
CASTSYQETQYF
>TRBD1|TRBV27|TRBJ1-6
CASTTTGGKNSPLHF
>TRBD1|TRBV20-1|TRBJ1-4
CSARDGTGVDLGEKLFF
>-|TRBV6-1|TRBJ2-1
CASSRGGRGASGFNEQFF
>TRBD2|TRBV11-2|TRBJ2-1
CASSLGVAGGEQFF
>-|TRBV6-2/TRBV6-3|TRBJ1-2
CASSYSGGDNYGYTF
>-|TRBV30|TRBJ1-5
CAWSGGGNQPQHF
>-|TRBV3-1|TRBJ1-1
CASSQEGGATEAFF
>-|TRBV3-1|TRBJ2-1
CASSQGNFEQFF